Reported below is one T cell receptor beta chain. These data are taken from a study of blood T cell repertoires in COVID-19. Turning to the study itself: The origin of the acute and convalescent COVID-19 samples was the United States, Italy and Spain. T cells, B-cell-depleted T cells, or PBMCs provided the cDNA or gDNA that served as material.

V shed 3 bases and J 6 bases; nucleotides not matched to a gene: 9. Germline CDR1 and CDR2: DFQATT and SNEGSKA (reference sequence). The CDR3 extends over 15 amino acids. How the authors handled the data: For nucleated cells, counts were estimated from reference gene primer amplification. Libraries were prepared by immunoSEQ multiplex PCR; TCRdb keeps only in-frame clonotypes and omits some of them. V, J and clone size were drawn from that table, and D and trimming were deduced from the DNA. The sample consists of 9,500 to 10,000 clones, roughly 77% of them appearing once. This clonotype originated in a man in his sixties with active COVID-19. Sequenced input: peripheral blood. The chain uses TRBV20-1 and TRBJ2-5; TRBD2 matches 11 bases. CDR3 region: CSASLAGGPSKTQYF. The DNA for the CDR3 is TGCAGTGCTAGTTTAGCGGGAGGGCCCTCCAAGACCCAGTACTTC.